This T cell receptor beta chain was captured by sequencing in a study of regulatory T cells in long-lasting Graves disease. Findings and caveats of the study: TCR diversity was lower in persistent than newly diagnosed Graves' disease. Persistent cases favored TRBV28, TRBJ1-2 and TRBJ2-5. The number of shared public clonotypes was higher in persistent patients (approximately 2,600) than new patients (over 900).

Libraries of TCR beta came from iRepertoire HTBI primers plus Arm-PCR of CDR3 regions. Study processing details: In the combined samples, some 59 TRBV and 14 TRBJ segments were identified. TCRdb called the multiplex PCR reads again in MiXCR, with one record for every CDR3 protein. The V and J calls, along with clone size, are taken from TCRdb and not from the paper's own processing. The sample yields roughly 490,000 distinct CDR3 sequences, 22% seen once. Remarks on this clonotype: Antigen unknown.

The CDR3 has 14 residues. V lost 1 base and J 4 bases, leaving 11 bases between the germline ends. CDR1 and CDR2 (germline): DFQATT, SNEGSKA (reference sequence). Time point here: persistent/refractory GD, antithyroid drugs over 5 years with positive TRAb. PBMCs provided the RNA from which the TCR library was made. This receptor was obtained from a female donor with Graves disease. Sample: peripheral blood mononuclear cells (PBMCs), taken when the disease was refractory, from a patient treated with antithyroid drugs. The chain is built from TRBV20-1 and TRBJ1-3; D remains ambiguous. CDR3 sequence reads: CSARVYGVGNTIYF. The CDR3 coding sequence is TGCAGTGCTAGAGTGTACGGGGTAGGAAACACCATATATTTT.